Shown below are 30 T cell receptor beta chains from a single sample sequenced in a study of blood T cell repertoires in COVID-19. The data were produced by immunoSEQ multiplex PCR, yet TCRdb's version contains in-frame clones alone and is incomplete. The sample has some 100,000 clones; around nine tenths are singletons. Sequencing was done on a sample of peripheral blood. The receptor set was obtained from a man between 50 and 59 years old with acute or convalescent COVID-19.

The V and J genes are TRBV27 and TRBJ1-1, with TRBD1 as a possible D gene (6 bases). CDR3 length: 14 amino acids. Germline V gene sequence: CDR1 MNHEY, CDR2 SMNVEV (reference sequence). Trimming removed 5 bases at V and 3 bases at J, with 13 bases between. CDR3 region: CASSPIQGYTEAFF. The DNA of the CDR3 is TGTGCCAGCAGTCCGATACAGGGATACACTGAAGCTTTCTTT.

This chain's CDR3 is CASSPQGRVNYNEQFF. CDR3 coding DNA: TGTGCCAGCAGCCCCCAGGGGCGGGTGAACTACAATGAGCAGTTCTTC. V gene TRBV9 combines with J gene TRBJ2-1; D perhaps matches TRBD1 (6 bases). This CDR3 spans 16 amino acids. Per germline, CDR1 SGDLS and CDR2 YYNGEE. The V end was cut by 4 bases, the J end by 3 bases, with 17 bases between.

CDR3 region: CAWSVGWSPNTGELFF. The CDR3 DNA reads TGTGCCTGGAGTGTCGGTTGGTCACCGAACACCGGGGAGCTGTTTTTT. The V gene is TRBV30, the J gene TRBJ2-2; no reliable D call. Germline lookup yields CDR1 GTSNPN and CDR2 SVGIG (reference sequence). The CDR3 has 16 amino acids. V lost 0 bases and J 0 bases, leaving 11 bases between the germline ends.

This clone was observed a single time. The chain carries TRBV11-2 and TRBJ2-5; TRBD1 matches at 9 bases. Germline CDR1 and CDR2: SGHAT and FQNNGV. The V segment lost 3 bases and the J segment 4 bases; nucleotides outside the gene matches: 12. This CDR3 has 17 residues. In DNA form, the CDR3 reads TGTGCCAGCAGCTTCGCGCACTTTACAGGGGGCAGAGAGACCCAGTACTTC. Protein product: CASSFAHFTGGRETQYF.

The chain employs TRBV7-3 and TRBJ1-3; D is possibly TRBD1 (5 bases). In germline, CDR1 is SGHTA, CDR2 FQGTGA. Trimming removed 3 bases from V and 0 bases from J, with 15 bases in between. CDR3 length equals 17 residues. The CDR3 is CASSLSPGLNSGNTIYF. The CDR3 DNA reads TGTGCCAGCAGCTTGAGCCCGGGACTGAACTCTGGAAACACCATATATTTT.

The chain is built from TRBV3-1 (or the pseudogene TRBV3-2) and TRBJ2-1; 9 nucleotides match TRBD1. Per the germline V gene, CDR1 is LGHDT and CDR2 is YNNKEL (reference sequence). J gave up 4 bases and V 4 bases, and 5 bases lay outside the gene matches. The length of the CDR3 is 15 residues. CDR3 sequence: CASSLRDRAYNEQFF. The DNA for the CDR3 is TGTGCCAGCAGCCTTCGGGACAGGGCTTACAATGAGCAGTTCTTC.

This sequence joins TRBV5-1 and TRBJ2-3; 10 nucleotides line up with TRBD2. The CDR3 contains 16 residues. CDR1 is SGHRS, CDR2 YFSETQ, per germline. Germline trimming cut 1 base from V and 3 bases from J; bases unmatched to any gene: 5. This chain's CDR3 is CASSLFTSGMTDTQYF. The CDR3 bases are TGCGCCAGCAGCTTGTTCACTAGCGGGATGACAGATACGCAGTATTTT.

The V and J genes are TRBV5-1 and TRBJ2-5; 7 nucleotides match TRBD1. V dropped 4 bases and J dropped 9; count of bases not matched to a gene: 12. The CDR3 is 14 amino acids. Germline loops: CDR1 SGHRS, CDR2 YFSETQ. Here the CDR3 reads CASSRTGEAMAQYF. CDR3 bases: TGCGCCAGCAGCAGAACAGGGGAAGCTATGGCCCAGTACTTC.

The V and J genes are TRBV4-1 and TRBJ1-5; D might be TRBD1 (5 bases). This CDR3 is built from 14 residues. V was shortened by 3 bases and J by 5 bases, with 11 bases between the two germline ends. Germline CDR1 is MGHRA and CDR2 is YSYEKL. CDR3 sequence (DNA): TGCGCCAGCAGCCAGGGTAGGGGCGATCAGCCCCAGCATTTT. This sequence encodes CASSQGRGDQPQHF.

This sequence joins TRBV20-1 and TRBJ1-1, with D possibly being TRBD1 (5 bases). CDR1 and CDR2 (germline): DFQATT, SNEGSKA (reference sequence). The V and J ends lost 3 bases and 5 bases respectively, with 13 bases between them. This CDR3 has 13 amino acids. CDR3 loop: CSASRQGGTEAFF. CDR3 DNA sequence: TGCAGTGCTAGTCGCCAGGGTGGGACTGAAGCTTTCTTT.

The chain combines TRBV6-1 with TRBJ1-2, with D possibly matching TRBD1 (6 bases). Trimming shortened V by 0 bases and J by 5 bases, and 13 bases separated the two germline ends. This CDR3 is 15 amino acids long. Germline CDR1 reads MNHNS; CDR2 reads SASEGT. CDR3 protein: CASSEAPTGPYGYTF. DNA of the CDR3: TGTGCCAGCAGTGAAGCGCCGACAGGTCCATATGGCTACACCTTC.

The V call is TRBV5-6, the J call TRBJ1-1; D call uncertain. The length of the CDR3 is 13 residues. The V end lost 4 bases, the J end lost 2 bases, and 9 bases lay between the germline ends. Germline CDR1 SGHDT, CDR2 YYEEEE. The CDR3 DNA reads TGTGCCAGCAGCGCTCTTCTAAACACTGAAGCTTTCTTT. Translation: CASSALLNTEAFF. Supplemented by reference TRBV5-6 and TRBJ1-1, the full variable domain reads DAGVTQSPTHLIKTRGQQVTLRCSPKSGHDTVSWYQQALGQGPQFIFQYYEEEERQRGNFPDRFSGHQFPNYSSELNVNALLLGDSALYLCASSALLNTEAFFGQGTRLTVV.

This clone has a handful of counts. The chain couples TRBV6-2 or TRBV6-3 to TRBJ2-7; weak D call: TRBD1 (6 bases). Germline loops: CDR1 MNHEY, CDR2 SVGEGT. V was pared by 5 bases and J by 0 bases, with 8 bases between. The CDR3 length is 13 residues. CDR3 amino acids: CASSGQLSYEQYF. The CDR3 DNA sequence: TGTGCCAGCAGTGGACAGCTCTCCTACGAGCAGTACTTC.

J is TRBJ2-4 and V is TRBV11-3; D is possibly TRBD1 (6 bases). V was shortened by 5 bases and J by 2 bases, with 22 bases between the two germline ends. The germline CDR1 and CDR2 sequences are SGHNT and YENEEA. The CDR3 is 18 amino acids. For the CDR3, the DNA is TGTGCCAGCAGCGGTTCTCTTTACTTTCAGGGGACCAAAAACATTCAGTACTTC. This codes for CASSGSLYFQGTKNIQYF.

The V and J genes are TRBV5-1 and TRBJ1-2, with TRBD1 identical over 7 bases. V shed 4 bases, J shed 8 bases, and the junction held 8 bases outside the gene matches. Germline V gene lookup returns CDR1 SGHRS and CDR2 YFSETQ. The CDR3 consists of 13 residues. In DNA, the CDR3 is TGCGCCAGCAGCCACCGACAGGGCCAAGGCTACACCTTC. It translates to CASSHRQGQGYTF.

The gene calls are TRBV27 and TRBJ1-2; D gene uncertain. This CDR3 region has 13 residues. Germline V lookup: CDR1 MNHEY, CDR2 SMNVEV (reference sequence). Trimming cost V 7 bases and J 4 bases, with 13 bases left between them. The CDR3 DNA is TGTGCCAGCAAACCGGCGGGGATCTATGGCTACACCTTC. Its protein is CASKPAGIYGYTF.

The chain links TRBV6-5 to TRBJ2-7; 10 bases align to TRBD1. CDR3 length: 15 amino acids. Trimming cost V 0 bases and J 4 bases; bases outside gene matches: 3. CDR1 is MNHEY, CDR2 SVGAGI, per germline. The CDR3 is CASSYSGTGEYEQYF. Written as DNA, the CDR3 is TGTGCCAGCAGTTACTCAGGGACAGGGGAGTACGAGCAGTACTTC.

The chain is built from TRBV2 and TRBJ2-7, with 7 nucleotides matching TRBD2. V shed 5 bases and J 0 bases; nucleotides not matched to a gene: 7. There are 15 residues in the CDR3. Per germline, CDR1 SNHLY and CDR2 FYNNEI. The CDR3 here is CASSSIGTNSYEQYF. DNA of the CDR3: TGTGCCAGCAGTTCGATCGGGACTAACTCCTACGAGCAGTACTTC.

Here the CDR3 reads CASSIDLRGNGYTF. CDR3 DNA sequence: TGTGCCAGTAGTATAGATCTCAGGGGGAATGGCTACACCTTC. V is TRBV19 and J is TRBJ1-2; TRBD1 agrees at 7 bases. From germline, CDR1 is LNHDA and CDR2 SQIVND (reference sequence). V lost 0 bases and J lost 6; bases outside the gene matches: 4. The CDR3 is 14 amino acids.

There are a few counts of this clone. V is TRBV11-3 and J is TRBJ2-3; 7 nucleotides agree with TRBD1. This CDR3 comprises 14 residues. V lost 4 bases and J lost 4; bases outside the gene matches: 5. Germline V gives CDR1 SGHNT, CDR2 YENEEA. CDR3: CASSSTGNPDTQYF. CDR3 DNA: TGTGCCAGCAGCTCGACAGGGAATCCAGATACGCAGTATTTT.

This clone occurred once. The V call is TRBV11-2, the J call TRBJ2-7; 10 positions match TRBD2. J lost 2 bases, V lost 5 bases, and 3 bases had no gene match. CDR3 length equals 14 residues. CDR1 and CDR2 from the germline V gene are SGHAT and FQNNGV. Written as DNA, the CDR3 is TGTGCCAGCAGCCCGGGGACTAGCGCCTACGAGCAGTACTTC. Protein: CASSPGTSAYEQYF.

The chain couples TRBV9 to TRBJ2-2, with a possible D match to TRBD1 (6 bases). Trimming left V 5 bases short and J 5 bases short, with 13 bases between. CDR1 is SGDLS, CDR2 YYNGEE, per germline. The CDR3 has 14 residues. This CDR3 is CASRPGETTGELFF. The CDR3, as DNA: TGTGCCAGCAGGCCAGGGGAGACTACCGGGGAGCTGTTTTTT.

This clone occurred a few times. The chain carries TRBV11-2 and TRBJ2-5, with TRBD1 as a possible D gene (6 bases). The CDR3 is 14 amino acids. Germline loops: CDR1 SGHAT, CDR2 FQNNGV. Between the trimmed V and J ends, which lost 5 bases and 2 bases, there was a span of 12 bases. The CDR3 loop is CASSLGQPQETQYF. As DNA, the CDR3 is TGTGCCAGCAGCCTCGGACAGCCACAAGAGACCCAGTACTTC.

The CDR3 is CASSVNLDSHYEQYF. The CDR3 nucleotides are TGTGCCAGTAGTGTGAACCTGGACAGCCACTACGAGCAGTACTTC. The V call is TRBV19, the J call TRBJ2-7; D may be TRBD1 (6 bases). V shed 5 bases and J shed 3 bases, with 17 bases lying between them. Germline CDR1 LNHDA, CDR2 SQIVND (reference sequence). The length of the CDR3 is 15 residues.

The chain carries TRBV30 and TRBJ2-7; 8 bases line up with TRBD1. With 8 bases clipped from V and 5 bases from J, the junction kept 5 bases outside the gene matches. CDR3 length: 11 residues. Germline-derived CDR1 and CDR2 are GTSNPN and SVGIG (reference sequence). For the CDR3, the DNA is TGTGCCGAGGACAGGGAGAACGAGCAGTACTTC. It encodes CAEDRENEQYF.

V gene TRBV7-9 combines with J gene TRBJ1-2, with TRBD1 matching 9 bases. The CDR3 is 17 residues long. Germline CDR1 and CDR2: SEHNR and FQNEAQ (reference sequence). V shed 5 bases and J 6 bases; nucleotides not matched to a gene: 16. DNA of the CDR3: TGTGCCAGCAGCACCCGGGACAGGGAAAGGTGGGGCGATGGCTACACCTTC. This sequence encodes CASSTRDRERWGDGYTF.

This chain links TRBV7-9 with TRBJ2-1; 8 positions match TRBD1. The CDR3 loop spans 15 amino acids. Germline lookup yields CDR1 SEHNR and CDR2 FQNEAQ (reference sequence). The trim removed 4 bases at V and 3 bases at J, leaving 5 bases unmatched. The CDR3 here is CASSSRTGNYNEQFF. CDR3 coding DNA: TGTGCCAGCAGCTCCAGGACAGGGAACTACAATGAGCAGTTCTTC.

The chain links TRBV18 to TRBJ1-1, with a weak D call TRBD1 (6 bases). The ends were cut back, 6 bases at V and 0 bases at J, with 17 bases in the middle. The CDR3 loop spans 16 amino acids. Germline loops: CDR1 KGHSH, CDR2 LQKENI. CDR3 DNA sequence: TGTGCCAGCTCCCCAATGGCTCAGGGGTTGAACACTGAAGCTTTCTTT. This sequence encodes CASSPMAQGLNTEAFF.

This chain links TRBV6-5 with TRBJ2-7; weak D call: TRBD2 (5 bases). The CDR3 covers 15 residues. Trimming pared 0 bases from V and 11 bases from J, leaving 20 bases between. Per germline, CDR1 MNHEY and CDR2 SVGAGI. CDR3 sequence: CASSYSRTPHTAEYF. In nucleotides, the CDR3 is TGTGCCAGCAGTTACTCGCGGACTCCCCATACAGCGGAGTACTTC.

This sequence joins TRBV6-5 and TRBJ1-1; TRBD1 is a possible D gene (6 bases). With 5 bases removed from V and 4 bases from J, the gap between germline ends came to 14 bases. Germline CDR1 MNHEY, CDR2 SVGAGI. The length of the CDR3 is 14 residues. The CDR3 loop is CASSRGGPGTEAFF. CDR3 coding DNA: TGTGCCAGCAGTCGTGGGGGCCCGGGCACTGAAGCTTTCTTT.